This T cell receptor beta chain was documented in a study of T-cell memory formation after mild COVID-19. For the study at large: TCR clusters were mostly confined to one donor each. Overall study findings and caveats: Still unconfirmed is whether the second-wave clones peaking on day 37 recognized SARS-CoV-2. Day 15 to 85 contractors were CD4/CD8 balanced; later expanders leaned CD4+. Pre-infection memory held some responding clones, suggesting pre-existing cross-reactive T cells responded.

CDR3 length equals 14 residues. Germline V gene lookup returns CDR1 SEHNR and CDR2 FQNEAQ (reference sequence). V lost 0 bases and J 3 bases, leaving 9 bases between the germline ends. TCRdb re-analysed the 5' RACE reads in MiXCR, keeping a single row per CDR3 protein. The sample consists of more than 350,000 distinct CDR3 sequences, 15% to 20% of them appearing once. Comment on this clonotype: Its antigen is unknown.

The V call is TRBV7-9, the J call TRBJ2-7, with D possibly being TRBD1 (5 bases). This clonotype originated in a man aged 18 to 29 who had mild COVID-19 (a few samples of this study predate the infection). Cell type and time point are not known. Material for sequencing was PBMCs or a T cell subset sorted from them (not recorded which). The CDR3 spells CASSLADSGYEQYV. CDR3 sequence (DNA): TGTGCCAGCAGCTTAGCCGACAGTGGCTACGAGCAGTACGTC.